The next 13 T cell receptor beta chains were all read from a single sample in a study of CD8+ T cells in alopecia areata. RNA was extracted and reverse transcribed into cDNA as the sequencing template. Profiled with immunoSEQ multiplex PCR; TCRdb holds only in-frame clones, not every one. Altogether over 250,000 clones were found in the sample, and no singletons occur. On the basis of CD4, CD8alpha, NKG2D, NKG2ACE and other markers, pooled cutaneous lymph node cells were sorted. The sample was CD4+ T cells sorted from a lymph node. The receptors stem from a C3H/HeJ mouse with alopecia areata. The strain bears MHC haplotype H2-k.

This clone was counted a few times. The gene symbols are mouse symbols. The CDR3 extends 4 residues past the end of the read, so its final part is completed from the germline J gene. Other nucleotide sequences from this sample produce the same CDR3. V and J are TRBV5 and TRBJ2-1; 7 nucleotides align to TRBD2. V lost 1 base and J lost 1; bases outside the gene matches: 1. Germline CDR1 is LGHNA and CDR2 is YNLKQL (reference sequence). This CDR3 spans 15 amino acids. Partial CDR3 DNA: TGTGCCAGCAGCCAAGGTGGGGGGAACTATGCT. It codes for CASSQGGGNYA. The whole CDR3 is CASSQGGGNYAEQFF.

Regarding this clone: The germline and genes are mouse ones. The CDR3 is CASSTGTDNSPLYF. The CDR3 bases that were read are TGTGCCAGCAGTACCGGGACAGATAATTCGCCC. V and J are TRBV19 and TRBJ1-6, with TRBD1 matching over 7 bases. The read ends 3 residues shy of where the CDR3 ends; the end is completed using the germline J gene. TRBJ1-6 is assigned to the ORF class and has an uncertain function. CDR3 size: 14 residues. CDR1 FNHDT and CDR2 SITEND come from the germline V gene (reference sequence). Losses at the gene ends were 3 bases for V and 5 bases for J; bases not matched to a gene: 2.

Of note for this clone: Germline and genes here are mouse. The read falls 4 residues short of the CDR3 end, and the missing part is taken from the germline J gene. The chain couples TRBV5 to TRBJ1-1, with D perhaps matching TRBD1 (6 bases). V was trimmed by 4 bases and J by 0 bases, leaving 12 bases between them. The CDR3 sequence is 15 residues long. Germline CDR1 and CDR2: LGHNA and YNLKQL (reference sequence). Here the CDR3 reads CASSPETGSNTEVFF. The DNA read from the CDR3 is TGTGCCAGCAGCCCTGAGACAGGATCAAACACA.

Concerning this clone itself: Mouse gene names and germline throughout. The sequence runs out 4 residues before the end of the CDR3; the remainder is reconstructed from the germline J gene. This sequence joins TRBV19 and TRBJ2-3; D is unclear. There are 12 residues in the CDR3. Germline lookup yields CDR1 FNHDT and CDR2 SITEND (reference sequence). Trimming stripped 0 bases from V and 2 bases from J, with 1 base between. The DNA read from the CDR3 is TGTGCCAGCAGTATAGTTGCAGAA. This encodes CASSIVAE. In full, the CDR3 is CASSIVAETLYF.

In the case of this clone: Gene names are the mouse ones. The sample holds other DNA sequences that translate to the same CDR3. CDR3 bases read: TGTGCCAGCAGTGATGCCTGGGCTCAAGAC. The encoded protein is CASSDAWAQD. The full CDR3 protein is CASSDAWAQDTQYF. V gene TRBV13-1 combines with J gene TRBJ2-5, with D possibly being TRBD2 (5 bases). The CDR3 end is not reached by the read, which stops 4 residues before it; the germline J gene fills it in. Between the trimmed V and J ends, which lost 0 bases and 3 bases, there was a span of 8 bases. CDR3 length: 14 amino acids. Per germline, CDR1 NSHNY and CDR2 SYGAGN.

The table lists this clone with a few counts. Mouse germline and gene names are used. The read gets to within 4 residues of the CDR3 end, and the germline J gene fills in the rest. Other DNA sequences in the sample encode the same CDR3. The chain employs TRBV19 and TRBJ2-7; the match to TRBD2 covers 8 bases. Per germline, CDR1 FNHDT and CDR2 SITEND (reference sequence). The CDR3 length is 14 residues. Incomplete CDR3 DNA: TGTGCCAGCAGTATACGGGCTGGGGGGTAT. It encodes CASSIRAGGY. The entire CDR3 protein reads CASSIRAGGYEQYF.

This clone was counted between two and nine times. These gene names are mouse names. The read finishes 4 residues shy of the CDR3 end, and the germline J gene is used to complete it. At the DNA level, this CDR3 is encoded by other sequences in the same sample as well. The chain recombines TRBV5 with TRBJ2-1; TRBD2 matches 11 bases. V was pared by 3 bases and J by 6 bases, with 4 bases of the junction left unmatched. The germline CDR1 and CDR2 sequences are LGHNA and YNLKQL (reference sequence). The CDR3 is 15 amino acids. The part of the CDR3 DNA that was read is TGTGCCAGCAGCCAGGCCGGGACTGGGGGTGCT. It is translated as CASSQAGTGGA. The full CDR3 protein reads CASSQAGTGGAEQFF.

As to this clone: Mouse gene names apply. The sequenced CDR3 bases are TGTGCCAGCAGCCCCGGGACAGGGGAGAACTCC. This codes for CASSPGTGENS. The complete CDR3 protein is CASSPGTGENSDYTF. The gene calls are TRBV13-3 and TRBJ1-2; 10 bases map to TRBD1. The read halts 4 residues ahead of the CDR3 end, with the missing end drawn from the germline J gene. CDR1 NNHDY and CDR2 SYVADS come from the germline V gene. Trimming at V came to 5 bases and at J to 2 bases, leaving 6 bases not matched to a gene. This CDR3 comprises 15 residues.

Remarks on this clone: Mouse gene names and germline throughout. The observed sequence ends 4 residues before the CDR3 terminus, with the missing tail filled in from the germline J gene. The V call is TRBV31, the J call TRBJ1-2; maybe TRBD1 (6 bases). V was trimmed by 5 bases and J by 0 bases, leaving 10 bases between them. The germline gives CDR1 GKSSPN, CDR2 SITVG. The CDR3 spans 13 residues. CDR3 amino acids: CAWGDNANSDYTF. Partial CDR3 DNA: TGTGCCTGGGGGGACAATGCAAACTCC.

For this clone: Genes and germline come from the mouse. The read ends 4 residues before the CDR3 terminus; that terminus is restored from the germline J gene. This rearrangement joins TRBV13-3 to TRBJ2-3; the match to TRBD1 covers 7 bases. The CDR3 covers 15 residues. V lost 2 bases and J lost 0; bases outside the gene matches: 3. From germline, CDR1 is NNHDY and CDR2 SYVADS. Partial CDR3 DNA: TGTGCCAGCAGTGAGGGACAGTCTAGTGCAGAA. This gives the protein CASSEGQSSAE. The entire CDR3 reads CASSEGQSSAETLYF.

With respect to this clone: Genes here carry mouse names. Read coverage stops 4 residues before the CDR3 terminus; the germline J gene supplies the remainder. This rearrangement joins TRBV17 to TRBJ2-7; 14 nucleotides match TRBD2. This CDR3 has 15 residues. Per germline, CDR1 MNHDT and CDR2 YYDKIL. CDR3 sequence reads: CASSRPGLGGHEQYF. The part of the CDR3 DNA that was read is TGTGCTAGCAGTAGACCGGGACTGGGGGGGCAT.

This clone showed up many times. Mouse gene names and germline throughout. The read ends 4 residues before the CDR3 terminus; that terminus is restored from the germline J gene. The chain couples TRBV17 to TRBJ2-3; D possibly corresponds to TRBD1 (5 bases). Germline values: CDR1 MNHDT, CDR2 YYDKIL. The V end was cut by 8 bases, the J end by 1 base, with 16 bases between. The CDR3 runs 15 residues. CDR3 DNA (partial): TGTGCTAGCTCAAAGGCCAGGGAGGGTGCAGAA. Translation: CASSKAREGAE. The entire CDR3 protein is CASSKAREGAETLYF.

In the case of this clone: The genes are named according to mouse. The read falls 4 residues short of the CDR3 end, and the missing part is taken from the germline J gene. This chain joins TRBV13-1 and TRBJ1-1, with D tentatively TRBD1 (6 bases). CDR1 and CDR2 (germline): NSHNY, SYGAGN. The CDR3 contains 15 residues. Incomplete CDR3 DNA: TGTGCCAGCAGTGGGGACTGGGGGGGCGCGGGA. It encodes CASSGDWGGAG. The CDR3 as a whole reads CASSGDWGGAGEVFF.